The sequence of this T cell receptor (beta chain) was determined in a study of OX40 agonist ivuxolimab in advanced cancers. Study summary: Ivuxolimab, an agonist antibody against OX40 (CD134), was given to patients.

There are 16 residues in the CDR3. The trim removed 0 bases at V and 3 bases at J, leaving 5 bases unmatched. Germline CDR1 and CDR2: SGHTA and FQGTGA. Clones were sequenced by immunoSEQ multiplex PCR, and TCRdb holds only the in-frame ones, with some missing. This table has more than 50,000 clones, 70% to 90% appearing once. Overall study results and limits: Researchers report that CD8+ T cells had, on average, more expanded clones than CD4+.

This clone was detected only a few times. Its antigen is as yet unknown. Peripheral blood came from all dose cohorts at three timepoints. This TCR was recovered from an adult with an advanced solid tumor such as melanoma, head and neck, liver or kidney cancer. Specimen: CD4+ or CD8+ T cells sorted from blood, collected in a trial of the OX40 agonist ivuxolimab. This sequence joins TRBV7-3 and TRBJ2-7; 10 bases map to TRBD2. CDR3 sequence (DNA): TGTGCCAGCAGCTTAACGTACGCTAGCGGGAGCTACGAGCAGTACTTC. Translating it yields CASSLTYASGSYEQYF.